The source of this T cell receptor beta chain is a study of cytomegalovirus exposure and HLA in healthy donors. V lost 7 bases and J lost 6; bases outside the gene matches: 8. Per the germline V gene, CDR1 is SGHRS and CDR2 is YFSETQ. This CDR3 is built from 13 residues. The primer mix had 60 Vbeta and 13 Jbeta primers. Sequencing used immunoSEQ multiplex PCR; TCRdb keeps in-frame clones, though not all of them. This repertoire includes roughly 100,000 clones. The sample comprised PBMCs. The gene calls are TRBV5-1 and TRBJ1-2, with 8 positions matching TRBD1. This receptor was obtained from a middle-aged man in good health and CMV-seronegative. CDR3 nucleotide sequence: TGCGCCAGCGCACTACAGGGGGAGGATGGCTACACCTTC. This gives the protein CASALQGEDGYTF.